The table lists the clone carrying this T cell receptor (beta chain) with many counts. Its cognate antigen is unknown. The entry originates in a study of human T cells and chemical hapten exposure. Background on the study: From small differences in pooled library volume came most of the variation in per-sample TCR yields. Study conclusions and caveats: Among TCRs, those above 1 in 1000 frequency were unaffected by DPC sensitization.

Unfractionated whole blood was the source from which total RNA was extracted. Germline V CDR1 and CDR2: SGDLS, YYNGEE. The CDR3 is 15 amino acids. The V end lost 4 bases, the J end lost 3 bases, and 16 bases lay between the germline ends. Individual cDNA molecules in this library carried unique molecular identifiers. TCRdb ran MiXCR on the 5' RACE reads and lists one entry per CDR3 protein. The sample records 130,000 or so distinct CDR3 sequences, 3.5% to 5% being singletons. The chain uses TRBV9 and TRBJ1-1; maybe TRBD1 (5 bases). The TCR sequence derives from a female donor in good health. DNA for the CDR3: TGTGCCAGCAGCCGTAGTGGGGGTCCGGACACTGAAGCTTTCTTT. It encodes CASSRSGGPDTEAFF.